This T cell receptor beta chain came from a study of CD8 T cells in Susac syndrome. Germline-derived CDR1 and CDR2 are SGHNT and YYREEE (reference sequence). The CDR3 extends over 13 amino acids. After removal of 6 bases from V and 6 bases from J, the junction contained 8 bases not matched to a gene. A quantity of about 0.5 to 1 ug RNA underwent reverse transcription using random hexamers. With immunoSEQ multiplex PCR, TCR beta CDR3 was amplified across 54 Vbeta and 13 Jbeta. TCRdb re-analysed the immunoSEQ multiplex PCR reads in MiXCR, keeping a single row per CDR3 protein. In the table there are more than 150,000 distinct CDR3 sequences, about 91% of which are singletons.

The chain joins TRBV5-4 to TRBJ2-7, with TRBD1 identical over 8 bases. The sequenced sample was CD4+ T cells from PBMCs. This TCR came from a human donor in good health. The CDR3 sequence: CASMLDRAGEQYF. The DNA of the CDR3 is TGTGCCAGCATGTTGGACAGGGCCGGCGAGCAGTACTTC.